The 23 T cell receptor beta chains given below trace back to one sample, sequenced in a study of neurological immune-mediated disorders. TCRdb ran MiXCR on the 5' RACE reads and lists one entry per CDR3 protein. The sample consists of tens of thousands of distinct CDR3 sequences, around 4.5% of them appearing once. The sequencing input was PBMCs. The receptors originated from a woman aged 60 to 75 with multiple sclerosis.

At least ten counts were recorded for this clonotype. The DNA of the CDR3 is TGCAGTGCTAGACCCCCGGTGGTAACCTACAATGAGCAGTTCTTC. This translates into CSARPPVVTYNEQFF. This chain links TRBV20-1 with TRBJ2-1; D gene uncertain. The CDR3 is made up of 15 amino acids. Germline CDR1 DFQATT, CDR2 SNEGSKA (reference sequence). V was clipped by 2 bases and J by 2 bases, with 13 bases between them.

This clonotype was counted many times. CDR3 in DNA: TGTGCCAGCAGTTCCGGCCCCCCGGGCTACACCTTC. This translates into CASSSGPPGYTF. This chain connects TRBV12-3 or TRBV12-4 to TRBJ1-2, with unresolved D. This CDR3 has 12 residues. The ends were cut back, 4 bases at V and 8 bases at J, with 11 bases in the middle.

This clonotype was detected ten times or more. For the CDR3, the DNA is TGCGCCAGCAGCTTGGTTCAGGACACCGGGGAGCTGTTTTTT. Amino acids: CASSLVQDTGELFF. The chain has TRBV5-1 and TRBJ2-2, with unresolved D. Germline V gene sequence: CDR1 SGHRS, CDR2 YFSETQ. The CDR3 sequence is 14 residues long. With 0 bases removed from V and 3 bases from J, the gap between germline ends came to 6 bases. The full variable domain, with the rest looked up from reference TRBV5-1 and TRBJ2-2, is KAGVTQTPRYLIKTRGQQVTLSCSPISGHRSVSWYQQTPGQGLQFLFEYFSETQRNKGNFPGRFSGRQFSNSRSEMNVSTLELGDSALYLCASSLVQDTGELFFGEGSRLTVL.

This clonotype was seen many times. The chain joins TRBV20-1 to TRBJ2-7; TRBD2 matches at 7 bases. After removal of 1 base from V and 2 bases from J, the junction contained 8 bases not matched to a gene. Germline CDR1 and CDR2: DFQATT and SNEGSKA (reference sequence). The CDR3 covers 15 residues. The CDR3 sequence: CSARGGGPSPYEQYF. For the CDR3, the DNA is TGCAGTGCTAGAGGGGGGGGACCCTCCCCCTACGAGCAGTACTTC.

This clonotype was seen a few times. The J gene is TRBJ2-1, the V gene TRBV20-1; 7 bases fit TRBD1. Germline CDR1 DFQATT, CDR2 SNEGSKA (reference sequence). The CDR3 spans 12 residues. Trimming took 3 bases from V and 9 from J; bases not matched to a gene: 5. CDR3: CSASPGGVEQFF. The CDR3 DNA reads TGCAGTGCTAGCCCAGGGGGTGTTGAGCAGTTCTTC.

The rearrangement joins TRBV5-6 to TRBJ1-6, with D tentatively TRBD1 (6 bases). The ends were cut back, 3 bases at V and 8 bases at J, with 12 bases in the middle. CDR3 length equals 14 residues. The germline V gene has CDR1 SGHDT and CDR2 YYEEEE. CDR3 protein: CASSSRGRDSPLHF. In DNA form, the CDR3 reads TGTGCCAGCAGCTCCAGGGGTAGGGATTCACCCCTCCACTTT.

This clonotype was found a few times. V and J are TRBV5-1 and TRBJ2-5; 7 bases are a match to TRBD2. Germline CDR1 is SGHRS and CDR2 is YFSETQ. The V segment lost 3 bases and the J segment 2 bases; nucleotides outside the gene matches: 4. The CDR3 is 14 residues long. The CDR3 loop is CASSWTSLQETQYF. Here the CDR3 DNA reads TGCGCCAGCAGCTGGACTAGTCTACAAGAGACCCAGTACTTC. Together with reference TRBV5-1 and TRBJ2-5, the CDR3 gives the full variable domain: KAGVTQTPRYLIKTRGQQVTLSCSPISGHRSVSWYQQTPGQGLQFLFEYFSETQRNKGNFPGRFSGRQFSNSRSEMNVSTLELGDSALYLCASSWTSLQETQYFGPGTRLLVL.

Within the sample, this clonotype is medium-sized. V is TRBV20-1 and J is TRBJ2-2; possible D gene TRBD1, 5 bases. Deletions cut 3 bases from V and 4 bases from J, with 18 bases between. The germline V gene has CDR1 DFQATT and CDR2 SNEGSKA (reference sequence). The CDR3 covers 16 residues. CDR3: CSARGGLGDRTGELFF. The CDR3 DNA is TGCAGTGCTAGGGGTGGTTTAGGGGATCGCACCGGGGAGCTGTTTTTT.

Ten or more counts support this clonotype. The V and J genes are TRBV6-2 or TRBV6-3 and TRBJ2-7, with a tentative D call TRBD2 (6 bases). This CDR3 is built from 14 residues. V was clipped by 0 bases and J by 7 bases, with 13 bases between them. Per the germline V gene, CDR1 is MNHEY and CDR2 is SVGEGT. For the CDR3, the DNA is TGTGCCAGCAGTTACTCAGCCGGGGCGGGGGAGCAGTACGTC. Translation: CASSYSAGAGEQYV.

This clonotype was found many times. The chain couples TRBV5-6 to TRBJ2-5, with 7 bases that match TRBD1. Losses at the gene ends were 1 base for V and 3 bases for J; bases not matched to a gene: 9. The CDR3 runs to 16 residues. The germline gives CDR1 SGHDT, CDR2 YYEEEE. CDR3 nucleotides: TGTGCCAGCAGCTTGTTTCCAGGGGGTCTTGAAGAGACCCAGTACTTC. This codes for CASSLFPGGLEETQYF.

The chain employs TRBV4-2 and TRBJ2-2, with TRBD2 as a possible D gene (5 bases). The V end lost 4 bases, the J end lost 7 bases, and 19 bases lay between the germline ends. The CDR3 length is 16 residues. The germline V gene has CDR1 LGHNA and CDR2 YNFKEQ. The CDR3 DNA reads TGTGCCAGCAGCCCGAGGAGCGGTTCCAGTGGCGGGGAGCTGTTTTTT. Residues: CASSPRSGSSGGELFF.

This clonotype has at least ten counts. The rearrangement uses TRBV5-1 and TRBJ1-1; TRBD1 matches at 12 bases. The CDR3 runs to 15 residues. The V segment lost 4 bases and the J segment 0 bases; nucleotides outside the gene matches: 1. Germline CDR1 and CDR2: SGHRS and YFSETQ. CDR3 amino acids: CASSGTGGLNTEAFF. The CDR3 region has the DNA TGCGCCAGCAGCGGGACAGGGGGCTTGAACACTGAAGCTTTCTTT. The full variable domain, in which reference TRBV5-1 and TRBJ1-1 provide the parts outside the CDR3, is KAGVTQTPRYLIKTRGQQVTLSCSPISGHRSVSWYQQTPGQGLQFLFEYFSETQRNKGNFPGRFSGRQFSNSRSEMNVSTLELGDSALYLCASSGTGGLNTEAFFGQGTRLTVV.

This clonotype appeared a few times. The chain combines TRBV18 with TRBJ2-5; 8 bases map to TRBD1. The germline gives CDR1 KGHSH, CDR2 LQKENI. The CDR3 runs 14 residues. The V gene end was trimmed by 6 bases and the J gene end by 4 bases; junction bases not matched to a gene: 7. The CDR3 DNA reads as TGTGCCAGCTCTCCCGCGGACAGGGCAGAGACCCAGTACTTC. It yields the protein CASSPADRAETQYF.

Only a few counts were recorded for this clonotype. The rearrangement joins TRBV20-1 to TRBJ1-5, with 7 bases fitting TRBD1. Germline CDR1 and CDR2: DFQATT and SNEGSKA (reference sequence). The CDR3 totals 13 residues. Unmatched junction bases numbered 4, after V lost 7 bases and J lost 1 base. This CDR3 is CSVGGQSNQPQHF. CDR3 DNA: TGCAGTGTGGGGGGACAGAGCAATCAGCCCCAGCATTTT.

This chain links TRBV6-1 with TRBJ1-1, with 7 bases aligning to TRBD1. The CDR3 length is 16 residues. V lost 4 bases, J lost 0 bases, and 8 bases stayed unmatched. In germline, CDR1 is MNHNS, CDR2 SASEGT. In DNA form, the CDR3 reads TGTGCCAGCAGTGGACCCTCGGACAGGTTGAACACTGAAGCTTTCTTT. It yields the protein CASSGPSDRLNTEAFF.

This clonotype has a count of ten or more. The genes are TRBV6-6 and TRBJ2-7; D gene unclear. This CDR3 region has 11 residues. The V end lost 5 bases, the J end lost 3 bases, and 5 bases lay between the germline ends. CDR1 MNHNY and CDR2 SVGAGI come from the germline V gene (reference sequence). The CDR3 region has the DNA TGTGCCAGCAGTCCTGACTACGAGCAGTACTTC. Amino acid sequence: CASSPDYEQYF.

This chain links TRBV20-1 with TRBJ2-5; D unclear. Germline-derived CDR1 and CDR2 are DFQATT and SNEGSKA (reference sequence). The CDR3 is made up of 11 amino acids. Trimming left V 6 bases short and J 5 bases short, with 10 bases between. CDR3 DNA sequence: TGCAGTGCCCCGTATGCGGAGACCCAGTACTTC. Its protein is CSAPYAETQYF.

The sample holds many counts of this clonotype. V is TRBV20-1 and J is TRBJ2-3, with 8 bases matching TRBD2. Looked up from germline, CDR1 is DFQATT and CDR2 is SNEGSKA (reference sequence). The junction had 7 bases not matched to a gene; V was cut back by 5 bases and J by 6 bases. The CDR3 totals 13 residues. The CDR3 bases are TGCAGTGCTTTCCGCGGGGGGCGGGATACGCAGTATTTT. Protein: CSAFRGGRDTQYF.

A few counts support this clonotype. This chain uses TRBV7-3 with TRBJ2-1; D assignment may be TRBD1 or TRBD2 (5 bases each). Trimming removed 0 bases at V and 9 bases at J, with 12 bases between. Looked up from germline, CDR1 is SGHTA and CDR2 is FQGTGA. This CDR3 region has 14 residues. The CDR3 region has the DNA TGTGCCAGCAGCTTAACGGGTGGGACGGGTGAGCAGTTCTTC. As protein: CASSLTGGTGEQFF.

This clonotype has at least ten counts. This chain connects TRBV5-1 to TRBJ2-1; the D call may be TRBD1 or TRBD2 (5 bases each). The CDR3 has 15 residues. Germline V gene lookup returns CDR1 SGHRS and CDR2 YFSETQ. The V gene lost 1 base and the J gene lost 9 bases, with 17 bases spanning the gap. In DNA, the CDR3 is TGCGCCAGCAGCTTGCGGGTCGGTGACGGGGCTGAGCAGTTCTTC. Translation gives CASSLRVGDGAEQFF. Filled out from reference TRBV5-1 and TRBJ2-1, the complete variable domain reads KAGVTQTPRYLIKTRGQQVTLSCSPISGHRSVSWYQQTPGQGLQFLFEYFSETQRNKGNFPGRFSGRQFSNSRSEMNVSTLELGDSALYLCASSLRVGDGAEQFFGPGTRLTVL.

Relative to its sample, this clonotype is medium-sized. The rearrangement joins TRBV7-9 to TRBJ2-1; a weak D match, TRBD1 (5 bases). The germline V and J ends were trimmed by 4 bases and 9 bases, with 10 bases remaining between them. CDR1 is SEHNR, CDR2 FQNEAQ, per germline (reference sequence). The CDR3 has 12 amino acids. CDR3 in amino acids: CASSSHRGEQFF. The CDR3 region has the DNA TGTGCCAGCAGCTCACATAGGGGTGAGCAGTTCTTC.

This clonotype was seen many times. V usage is TRBV4-1 and J usage is TRBJ2-5; 7 bases map to TRBD1. The CDR3 contains 16 residues. Germline V gives CDR1 MGHRA, CDR2 YSYEKL. V lost 2 bases to trimming and J lost 1 base; unmatched junction nucleotides: 7. Written as DNA, the CDR3 is TGCGCCAGCAGCCAATACACAGGGGTGGGCCAAGAGACCCAGTACTTC. It encodes CASSQYTGVGQETQYF.

The table lists this clonotype with many counts. The chain links TRBV24-1 to TRBJ2-2, with TRBD2 matching over 9 bases. The germline V gene has CDR1 KGHDR and CDR2 SFDVKD. CDR3 length: 16 amino acids. V shed 0 bases, J shed 4 bases, and the junction held 2 bases outside the gene matches. The CDR3, as DNA: TGTGCCACCAGTGATTTGGGACTAGCGATCACCGGGGAGCTGTTTTTT. This encodes CATSDLGLAITGELFF.